The 4 T cell receptor beta chains below all came from one sample that was sequenced in a study of blood T cell repertoires in COVID-19. Here immunoSEQ multiplex PCR was the method, and the copy in TCRdb shows in-frame clones only, minus some. The sample shows 200,000 to 250,000 clones, roughly nine tenths of them seen only once. The source material was PBMCs or T cells enriched from blood (not recorded which). Receptor source: a man aged 30 to 39 who had recovered from COVID-19.

This clone was seen once. V usage is TRBV5-6 and J usage is TRBJ1-5, with D maybe TRBD1 (5 bases). CDR3 length: 16 amino acids. Trimming removed 3 bases at V and 2 bases at J, with 15 bases between. CDR1 is SGHDT and CDR2 is YYEEEE in the germline V gene. Here the CDR3 reads CASSYFGGGGNQPQHF. The CDR3, as DNA: TGTGCCAGCAGCTATTTCGGGGGAGGGGGCAATCAGCCCCAGCATTTT.

This clone occurred once. This chain joins TRBV18 and TRBJ2-7; 7 bases match TRBD2. The CDR3 length is 17 residues. Germline V lookup: CDR1 KGHSH, CDR2 LQKENI. V was clipped by 2 bases and J by 5 bases; unmatched bases: 15. CDR3 residues: CASSPGLLGLGIDEQYF. In DNA, the CDR3 is TGTGCCAGCTCACCAGGTTTATTAGGACTAGGCATCGACGAGCAGTACTTC.

The chain combines TRBV5-1 with TRBJ2-7; 10 nucleotides line up with TRBD2. Unmatched junction bases numbered 4, after V lost 4 bases and J lost 3 bases. Germline loops: CDR1 SGHRS, CDR2 YFSETQ. This CDR3 comprises 14 residues. CDR3 sequence: CASSTGLANYEQYF. The DNA for the CDR3 is TGCGCCAGCAGCACGGGACTAGCGAACTACGAGCAGTACTTC.

CDR3 sequence (DNA): TGTGCCAGCAGCGTAGGGACTACCTTGAGAGAGACCCAGTACTTC. Its translation: CASSVGTTLRETQYF. V gene TRBV9 combines with J gene TRBJ2-5, with TRBD2 as a possible D gene (6 bases). The CDR3 extends over 15 amino acids. Trimming took off 0 bases at V and 4 bases at J, with 13 bases between the two ends. Looked up from germline, CDR1 is SGDLS and CDR2 is YYNGEE. The complete variable domain, with remaining parts taken from reference TRBV9 and TRBJ2-5, reads DSGVTQTPKHLITATGQRVTLRCSPRSGDLSVYWYQQSLDQGLQFLIQYYNGEERAKGNILERFSAQQFPDLHSELNLSSLELGDSALYFCASSVGTTLRETQYFGPGTRLLVL.